This T cell receptor (beta chain) is drawn from a study of T cell responses to AZD1222 COVID-19 vaccine. Analysis merged second doses at about 4 or about 12 weeks. A note on this clone: Its antigen is not known.

Germline values: CDR1 LNHDA, CDR2 SQIVND (reference sequence). The CDR3 extends over 15 amino acids. Unmatched junction bases numbered 8, after V lost 4 bases and J lost 6 bases. Profiling relied on immunoSEQ multiplex PCR, and the TCRdb table lists in-frame clones only, not all of them. The table includes 72,000 or so clones, 80% to 90% detected once. Study-level results: Clonal diversity was possibly underestimated; the donors were predominantly white British and more often female. Mapped onto spike, vaccine-associated CD4 TCRs spanned it and were dominant at 160-218 and 743-854.

The input for sequencing was peripheral blood, taken 28 days after the second AZD1222 dose. The sequence came from an adult who received the AZD1222 COVID-19 vaccine. The J gene is TRBJ2-2, the V gene TRBV19; TRBD2 matches at 7 bases. This CDR3 reads CASSRSMGRAGELFF. CDR3 coding DNA: TGTGCCAGTAGTAGGTCCATGGGGAGGGCCGGGGAGCTGTTTTTT.